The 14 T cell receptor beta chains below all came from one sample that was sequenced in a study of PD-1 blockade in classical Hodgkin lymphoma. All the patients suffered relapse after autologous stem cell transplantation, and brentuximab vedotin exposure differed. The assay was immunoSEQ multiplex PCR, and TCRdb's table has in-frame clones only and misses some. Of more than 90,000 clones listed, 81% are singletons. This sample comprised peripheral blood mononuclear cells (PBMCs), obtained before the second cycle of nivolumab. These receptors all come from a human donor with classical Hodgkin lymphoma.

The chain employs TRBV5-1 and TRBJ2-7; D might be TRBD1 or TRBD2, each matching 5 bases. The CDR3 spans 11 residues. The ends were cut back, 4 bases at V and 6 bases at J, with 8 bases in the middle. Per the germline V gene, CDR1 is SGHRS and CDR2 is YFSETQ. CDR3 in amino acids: CASSPGTEQYF. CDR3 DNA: TGCGCCAGCAGCCCCGGGACCGAGCAGTACTTC.

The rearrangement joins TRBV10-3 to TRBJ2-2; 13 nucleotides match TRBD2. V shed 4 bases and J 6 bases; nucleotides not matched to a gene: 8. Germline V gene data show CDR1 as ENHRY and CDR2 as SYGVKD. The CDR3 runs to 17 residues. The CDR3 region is CAISGGLGLAGSGELFF. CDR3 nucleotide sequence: TGTGCCATCAGTGGTGGTCTGGGACTAGCGGGGTCCGGGGAGCTGTTTTTT.

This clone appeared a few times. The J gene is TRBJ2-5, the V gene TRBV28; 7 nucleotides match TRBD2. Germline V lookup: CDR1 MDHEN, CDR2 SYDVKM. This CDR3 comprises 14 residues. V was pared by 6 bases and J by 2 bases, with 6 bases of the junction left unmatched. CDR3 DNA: TGTGCCAGCAGCCTCACTAGCGCTCAAGAGACCCAGTACTTC. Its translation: CASSLTSAQETQYF.

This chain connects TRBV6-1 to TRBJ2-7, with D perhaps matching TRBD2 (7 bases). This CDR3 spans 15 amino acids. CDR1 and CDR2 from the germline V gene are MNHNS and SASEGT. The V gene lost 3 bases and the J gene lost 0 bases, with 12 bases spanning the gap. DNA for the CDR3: TGTGCCAGCAGTGAGGGCGGGGGCCACTCCTACGAGCAGTACTTC. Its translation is CASSEGGGHSYEQYF.

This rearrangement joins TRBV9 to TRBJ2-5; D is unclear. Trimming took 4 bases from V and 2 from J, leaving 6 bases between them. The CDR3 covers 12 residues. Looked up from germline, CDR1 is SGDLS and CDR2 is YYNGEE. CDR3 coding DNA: TGTGCCAGCAGCCGAAATCAAGAGACCCAGTACTTC. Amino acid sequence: CASSRNQETQYF.

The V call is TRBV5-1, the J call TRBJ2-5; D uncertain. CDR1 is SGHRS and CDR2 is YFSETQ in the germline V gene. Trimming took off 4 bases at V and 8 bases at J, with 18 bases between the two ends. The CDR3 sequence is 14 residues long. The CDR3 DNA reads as TGCGCCAGCAGCACAGCTCTCCAAACAGAAACCCAGTACTTC. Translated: CASSTALQTETQYF.

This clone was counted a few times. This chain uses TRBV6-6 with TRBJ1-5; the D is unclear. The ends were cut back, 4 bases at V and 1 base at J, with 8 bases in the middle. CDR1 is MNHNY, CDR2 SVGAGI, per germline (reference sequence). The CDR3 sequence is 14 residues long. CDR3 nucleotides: TGTGCCAGCAGTTCAGGTGGGAGCAATCAGCCCCAGCATTTT. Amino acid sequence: CASSSGGSNQPQHF.

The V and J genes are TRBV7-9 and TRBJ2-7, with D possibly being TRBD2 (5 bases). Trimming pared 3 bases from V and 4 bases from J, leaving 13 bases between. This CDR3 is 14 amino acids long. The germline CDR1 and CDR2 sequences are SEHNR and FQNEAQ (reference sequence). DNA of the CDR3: TGTGCCAGCAGCTTGGCGGGCGCCGGGTACGAGCAGTACTTC. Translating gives CASSLAGAGYEQYF.

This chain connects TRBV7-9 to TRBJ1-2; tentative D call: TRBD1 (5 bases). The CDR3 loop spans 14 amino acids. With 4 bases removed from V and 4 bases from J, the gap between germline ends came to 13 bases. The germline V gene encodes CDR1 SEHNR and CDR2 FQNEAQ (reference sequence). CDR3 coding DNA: TGTGCCAGCAGCTCCTCGGGACGGATCTATGGCTACACCTTC. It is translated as CASSSSGRIYGYTF.

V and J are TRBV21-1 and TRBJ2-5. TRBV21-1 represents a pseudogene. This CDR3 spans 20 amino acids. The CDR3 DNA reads TGTGCCAGCAGCACCTTGTTCTGTAGTTGTTGGAAGTTAAACCAAGAGACCCAGTACTTC. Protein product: CASSTLFCSCWKLNQETQYF.

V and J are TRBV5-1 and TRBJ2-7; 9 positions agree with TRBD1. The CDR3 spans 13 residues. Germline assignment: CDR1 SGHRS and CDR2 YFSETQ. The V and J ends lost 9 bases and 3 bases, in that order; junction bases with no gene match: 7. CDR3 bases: TGCGCCACCTCGACGGGACAGGGCTACGAGCAGTACTTC. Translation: CATSTGQGYEQYF.

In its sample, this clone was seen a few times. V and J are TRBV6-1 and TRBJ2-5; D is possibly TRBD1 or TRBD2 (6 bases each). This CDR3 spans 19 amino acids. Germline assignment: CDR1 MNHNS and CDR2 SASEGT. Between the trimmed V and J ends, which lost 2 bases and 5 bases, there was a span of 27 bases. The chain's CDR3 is CASSERVGASVGKRETQYF. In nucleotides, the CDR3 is TGTGCCAGCAGTGAAAGGGTGGGGGCTAGCGTGGGGAAGAGGGAGACCCAGTACTTC.

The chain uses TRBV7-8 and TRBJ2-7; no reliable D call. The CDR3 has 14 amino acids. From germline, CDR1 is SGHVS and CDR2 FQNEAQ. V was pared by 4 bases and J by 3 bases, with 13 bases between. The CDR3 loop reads CASSSLGALYEQYF. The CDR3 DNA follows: TGTGCCAGCAGCTCCCTGGGCGCCCTCTACGAGCAGTACTTC. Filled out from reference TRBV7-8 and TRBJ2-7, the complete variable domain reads GAGVSQSPRYKVAKRGQDVALRCDPISGHVSLFWYQQALGQGPEFLTYFQNEAQLDKSGLPSDRFFAERPEGSVSTLKIQRTQQEDSAVYLCASSSLGALYEQYFGPGTRLTVT.

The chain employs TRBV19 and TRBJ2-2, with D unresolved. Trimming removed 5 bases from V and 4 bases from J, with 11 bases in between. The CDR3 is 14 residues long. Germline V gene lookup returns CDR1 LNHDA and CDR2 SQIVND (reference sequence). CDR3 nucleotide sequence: TGTGCCAGTAGTGCCAGGACCTTCACCGGGGAGCTGTTTTTT. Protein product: CASSARTFTGELFF.